These 32 T cell receptor beta chains were all obtained from the same sample, sequenced in a study of CD8 T cells in ankylosing spondylitis. The antigens of these receptors remain unknown. General observations from the study: What appeared characteristic of ankylosing spondylitis blood was a TCR beta motif of fewer than ten highly homologous variants.

One entry per CDR3 protein results from TCRdb running MiXCR on the 5' RACE reads. The table lists fewer than 550,000 distinct CDR3 sequences, roughly 5% of them singletons, with under 4.5% in the top ten. Sequenced input: blood, either unsorted or a sorted T cell fraction (not recorded which). The receptor source for this set is a male donor with ankylosing spondylitis.

The table lists this clonotype with many counts. The rearrangement joins TRBV20-1 to TRBJ2-5; 8 nucleotides agree with TRBD2. CDR1 DFQATT and CDR2 SNEGSKA come from the germline V gene (reference sequence). V lost 0 bases to trimming and J lost 8 bases; unmatched junction nucleotides: 11. The CDR3 runs to 15 residues. The CDR3 loop reads CSARDFLAGFDTQYF. Here the CDR3 DNA reads TGCAGTGCTAGAGATTTTCTAGCGGGCTTTGACACCCAGTACTTC.

This clonotype has ten or more counts. The CDR3 region is CSARDGIAAYNEQFF. CDR3 coding DNA: TGCAGTGCTAGAGATGGAATAGCGGCATACAATGAGCAGTTCTTC. This sequence joins TRBV20-1 and TRBJ2-1; tentatively, D is TRBD2 (6 bases). This CDR3 spans 15 amino acids. V lost 0 bases to trimming and J lost 4 bases, with 13 bases between them. Germline lookup yields CDR1 DFQATT and CDR2 SNEGSKA (reference sequence).

DNA of the CDR3: TGTGCCAGCCGGGGACAGGTGACACTCTCCTACGAGCAGTACTTC. This sequence encodes CASRGQVTLSYEQYF. The chain links TRBV21-1 to TRBJ2-7; the DNA was not compared with TRBD1, the D call given in the table. TRBV21-1 is a pseudogene locus. The CDR3 runs 15 residues.

This clonotype was detected ten times or more. This sequence joins TRBV20-1 and TRBJ2-2, with TRBD2 matching over 7 bases. Germline V gene sequence: CDR1 DFQATT, CDR2 SNEGSKA (reference sequence). The CDR3 is 18 residues long. The trim removed 0 bases at V and 1 base at J, leaving 11 bases unmatched. The CDR3 bases are TGCAGTGCTAGAGATCGCGAGACTAGCCGGGAGAACACCGGGGAGCTGTTTTTT. Residues: CSARDRETSRENTGELFF.

In its sample, this clonotype was seen many times. The J gene is TRBJ1-5, the V gene TRBV7-2; 8 bases align to TRBD1. Germline V gives CDR1 SGHTA, CDR2 FQGNSA. The CDR3 has 15 amino acids. Trimming removed 1 base from V and 5 bases from J; junction bases left unmatched: 4. The CDR3 sequence: CASSLEPGGHQPQHF. Written as DNA, the CDR3 is TGTGCCAGCAGCTTAGAGCCAGGGGGCCATCAGCCCCAGCATTTT.

This clonotype was detected ten times or more. The chain couples TRBV29-1 to TRBJ1-5, with a weak D call TRBD1 (5 bases). The ends were cut back, 8 bases at V and 9 bases at J, with 8 bases in the middle. The CDR3 sequence is 9 residues long. Germline V lookup: CDR1 SQVTM, CDR2 ANQGSEA. The CDR3 DNA sequence: TGCAGCTCCGGGGGGCCCCAGCATTTT. It is translated as CSSGGPQHF.

This clonotype came up many times. This chain joins TRBV7-2 and TRBJ2-5; D is unclear. The V gene lost 10 bases and the J gene lost 2 bases, with 11 bases spanning the gap. The CDR3 contains 12 residues. Germline V gives CDR1 SGHTA, CDR2 FQGNSA. In DNA, the CDR3 is TGTGCCACCTCGCAGAATCAAGAGACCCAGTACTTC. Amino acids: CATSQNQETQYF.

Many counts were recorded for this clonotype. CDR3 amino acids: CSARGQVRSPLHF. DNA for the CDR3: TGCAGTGCTAGAGGGCAGGTTCGATCACCCCTCCACTTT. The J gene is TRBJ1-6, the V gene TRBV20-1; D is ambiguous. CDR1 is DFQATT and CDR2 is SNEGSKA in the germline V gene (reference sequence). The CDR3 is 13 residues long. Trimming shortened V by 1 base and J by 10 bases, and 11 bases separated the two germline ends.

Here the CDR3 DNA reads TGCAGTGCCAGGGGTCAGTATAAACAAGAGACCCAGTACTTC. It translates to CSARGQYKQETQYF. The rearrangement uses TRBV20-1 and TRBJ2-5; weak D call: TRBD1 (6 bases). The CDR3 has 14 residues. V shed 6 bases and J shed 2 bases, with 16 bases lying between them. Germline CDR1 is DFQATT and CDR2 is SNEGSKA (reference sequence).

In its sample, this clonotype was seen many times. This chain links TRBV5-6 with TRBJ1-2, with a possible D match to TRBD1 (5 bases). The CDR3 is 16 amino acids. Trimming pared 2 bases from V and 6 bases from J, leaving 20 bases between. Germline CDR1 SGHDT, CDR2 YYEEEE. The CDR3 region has the DNA TGTGCCAGCAGCTTTGGTGGGGGTCGGCAGGGTGATGGCTACACCTTC. Amino acid sequence: CASSFGGGRQGDGYTF. Full variable domain (outside the CDR3, taken from reference TRBV5-6 and TRBJ1-2): DAGVTQSPTHLIKTRGQQVTLRCSPKSGHDTVSWYQQALGQGPQFIFQYYEEEERQRGNFPDRFSGHQFPNYSSELNVNALLLGDSALYLCASSFGGGRQGDGYTFGSGTRLTVV.

This clonotype was seen at least ten times. This rearrangement joins TRBV6-1 to TRBJ2-7, with 7 bases aligning to TRBD1. V trimming: 1 base; J trimming: 2 bases; junction bases outside the gene matches: 2. Per the germline V gene, CDR1 is MNHNS and CDR2 is SASEGT. CDR3 size: 14 residues. The CDR3 spells CASSEVDRAYEQYF. CDR3 nucleotide sequence: TGTGCCAGCAGTGAAGTCGACAGGGCCTACGAGCAGTACTTC.

At least ten counts were recorded for this clonotype. The chain carries TRBV5-6 and TRBJ1-2; TRBD1 is a possible D gene (5 bases). The CDR3 runs 14 residues. V lost 4 bases and J lost 3, with 13 bases in between. Germline V gives CDR1 SGHDT, CDR2 YYEEEE. The chain's CDR3 is CASSDEGRDYGYTF. CDR3 nucleotide sequence: TGTGCCAGCAGCGACGAGGGGAGGGACTATGGCTACACCTTC.

This clonotype was picked up a small number of times. The chain links TRBV20-1 to TRBJ1-6, with 10 positions matching TRBD1. The CDR3 length is 15 residues. Germline V CDR1 and CDR2: DFQATT, SNEGSKA (reference sequence). The V segment lost 3 bases and the J segment 10 bases; nucleotides outside the gene matches: 9. The CDR3 region is CSASALTGGKSPLHF. The CDR3 nucleotides read TGCAGTGCTAGTGCTTTGACAGGGGGCAAATCACCCCTCCACTTT.

V gene TRBV4-2 combines with J gene TRBJ2-1; D tentatively fits TRBD1 or TRBD2 (5 bases each). The germline CDR1 and CDR2 sequences are LGHNA and YNFKEQ. Trimming took off 1 base at V and 6 bases at J, with 19 bases between the two ends. The CDR3 is made up of 17 amino acids. CDR3 sequence (DNA): TGTGCCAGCAGCCAAGTCAATCTCAGGGCGAGGGTCAATGAGCAGTTCTTC. Its translation is CASSQVNLRARVNEQFF.

This clonotype occurred many times. The chain is built from TRBV15 and TRBJ2-1, with D possibly matching TRBD2 (5 bases). Trimming pared 4 bases from V and 4 bases from J, leaving 17 bases between. Germline CDR1 is LNHNV and CDR2 is YYDKDF (reference sequence). CDR3 length: 16 amino acids. CDR3 sequence (DNA): TGTGCCACCAGCATCACTCGGGGTATGGGATACAATGAGCAGTTCTTC. This sequence encodes CATSITRGMGYNEQFF.

For this clonotype: A much larger clone lies one base from this, so it may be a read error. V gene TRBV9 combines with J gene TRBJ1-2; D possibly corresponds to TRBD1 (6 bases). Trimming removed 0 bases at V and 8 bases at J, with 14 bases between. Germline V gives CDR1 SGDLS, CDR2 YYNGEE. The CDR3 spans 14 residues. Here the CDR3 reads CASSVVMGARGYTF. Written as DNA, the CDR3 is TGTGCCAGCAGCGTAGTAATGGGGGCGCGGGGCTACACCTTC.

This clonotype was counted at least ten times. The chain uses TRBV5-8 and TRBJ2-7; the D is unclear. This CDR3 spans 13 amino acids. Germline values: CDR1 SGHTS, CDR2 YDEGEE. Trimming removed 4 bases at V and 5 bases at J, with 13 bases between. The CDR3 DNA follows: TGTGCCAGCAGCCCTGTACAATACCACGAGCAGTACTTC. Translating gives CASSPVQYHEQYF.

This clonotype was recorded many times. The chain couples TRBV5-5 to TRBJ1-3; maybe TRBD1 (5 bases). V dropped 4 bases and J dropped 0 bases, with 17 bases sitting between them. CDR3 length: 17 residues. Germline-derived CDR1 and CDR2 are SGHKS and YYEKEE (reference sequence). The CDR3 sequence: CASSTWGGPSSGNTIYF. CDR3 bases: TGTGCCAGCAGCACCTGGGGCGGGCCTAGCTCTGGAAACACCATATATTTT.

In this sample, this clonotype turned up many times. This sequence joins TRBV6-2 or TRBV6-3 and TRBJ2-3; TRBD2 agrees at 7 bases. Germline V lookup: CDR1 MNHEY, CDR2 SVGEGT. This CDR3 is built from 18 residues. With 2 bases clipped from V and 2 bases from J, the junction kept 13 bases outside the gene matches. CDR3 sequence: CASSYEASGGASTDTQYF. CDR3 nucleotides: TGTGCCAGCAGTTACGAGGCTAGCGGAGGAGCCTCCACAGATACGCAGTATTTT.

This clonotype was recorded at least ten times. This sequence joins TRBV14 and TRBJ2-2; D gene unclear. Germline V CDR1 and CDR2: SGHDN, FVKESK. This CDR3 is 15 amino acids long. With 5 bases removed from V and 0 bases from J, the gap between germline ends came to 10 bases. This CDR3 is CASSARAANTGELFF. The DNA of the CDR3 is TGTGCCAGCAGCGCCCGGGCCGCGAACACCGGGGAGCTGTTTTTT. Complete variable domain (other parts from reference TRBV14 and TRBJ2-2): EAGVTQFPSHSVIEKGQTVTLRCDPISGHDNLYWYRRVMGKEIKFLLHFVKESKQDESGMPNNRFLAERTGGTYSTLKVQPAELEDSGVYFCASSARAANTGELFFGEGSRLTVL.

This chain uses TRBV5-5 with TRBJ2-2; D uncertain. The V gene's germline CDR1 is SGHKS and CDR2 YYEKEE (reference sequence). Between the trimmed V and J ends, which lost 5 bases and 2 bases, there was a span of 10 bases. This CDR3 region has 14 residues. This CDR3 reads CASRSPGNTGELFF. The CDR3 DNA is TGTGCCAGCAGGAGTCCGGGCAACACCGGGGAGCTGTTTTTT.

This clonotype occurred many times. J is TRBJ2-1 and V is TRBV24-1; the D gene is possibly TRBD1 (5 bases). The CDR3 spans 17 residues. The V gene lost 3 bases and the J gene lost 1 base, with 15 bases spanning the gap. Germline values: CDR1 KGHDR, CDR2 SFDVKD. The CDR3 nucleotides read TGTGCCACCAGTGATCACCAGGGTTTAGGGTCCTACAATGAGCAGTTCTTC. It yields the protein CATSDHQGLGSYNEQFF.

The sample holds many counts of this clonotype. The chain recombines TRBV20-1 with TRBJ1-1, with 9 bases aligning to TRBD1. V dropped 2 bases and J dropped 11; count of bases not matched to a gene: 12. This CDR3 contains 14 residues. The germline V gene encodes CDR1 DFQATT and CDR2 SNEGSKA (reference sequence). This CDR3 reads CSARPPRTGEIAFF. The CDR3 bases are TGCAGTGCTAGACCCCCCCGGACAGGGGAGATTGCTTTCTTT.

This clonotype was counted at least ten times. The chain carries TRBV29-1 and TRBJ2-5; TRBD1 matches at 9 bases. Germline-derived CDR1 and CDR2 are SQVTM and ANQGSEA. The V segment lost 2 bases and the J segment 2 bases; nucleotides outside the gene matches: 3. The CDR3 spans 14 residues. The CDR3 sequence is CSVEPGTGQETQYF. The CDR3 nucleotides are TGCAGCGTTGAACCCGGGACAGGGCAAGAGACCCAGTACTTC.

This clonotype was observed many times. The CDR3 here is CASSDSLSGNTIYF. In DNA, the CDR3 is TGCGCCAGCAGCGATTCACTCTCTGGAAACACCATATATTTT. The chain links TRBV5-1 to TRBJ1-3; D uncertain. The length of the CDR3 is 14 residues. Per the germline V gene, CDR1 is SGHRS and CDR2 is YFSETQ. V was shortened by 4 bases and J by 0 bases, with 8 bases between the two germline ends.

The chain links TRBV4-1 to TRBJ1-4; D is possibly TRBD1 (5 bases). The V and J ends lost 0 bases and 6 bases respectively, with 14 bases between them. Germline CDR1 MGHRA, CDR2 YSYEKL. CDR3 size: 16 residues. CDR3 in DNA: TGCGCCAGCAGCCAAGACGGGGGACGGGACTATGAAAAACTGTTTTTT. It translates to CASSQDGGRDYEKLFF.

This clonotype has ten or more counts. This chain links TRBV10-2 with TRBJ1-1; TRBD1 aligns across 10 bases. V shed 2 bases and J 3 bases; nucleotides not matched to a gene: 6. This CDR3 is 16 amino acids long. From germline, CDR1 is WSHSY and CDR2 SAAADI. CDR3 sequence (DNA): TGCGCCAGCAGTGAGCTTACCGGGACAGGGGACACTGAAGCTTTCTTT. It encodes CASSELTGTGDTEAFF.

This clonotype has at least ten counts. The chain combines TRBV5-1 with TRBJ1-2; 10 positions agree with TRBD1. CDR3 length equals 15 residues. The V gene end was trimmed by 3 bases and the J gene end by 2 bases; junction bases not matched to a gene: 4. The germline gives CDR1 SGHRS, CDR2 YFSETQ. CDR3 amino acids: CASSWGQGNNYGYTF. In DNA form, the CDR3 reads TGCGCCAGCAGCTGGGGACAGGGGAACAACTATGGCTACACCTTC.

This chain connects TRBV20-1 to TRBJ2-1, with TRBD1 matching 10 bases. CDR3 length equals 16 residues. The junction had 5 bases not matched to a gene; V was cut back by 1 base and J by 2 bases. Germline assignment: CDR1 DFQATT and CDR2 SNEGSKA (reference sequence). CDR3 coding DNA: TGCAGTGCTAGAGTACAGACAGGGGGCACCTACAATGAGCAGTTCTTC. Translated: CSARVQTGGTYNEQFF.

Many counts were recorded for this clonotype. The V call is TRBV20-1, the J call TRBJ2-1, with TRBD2 identical over 11 bases. Germline V gene lookup returns CDR1 DFQATT and CDR2 SNEGSKA (reference sequence). V shed 6 bases, J shed 7 bases, and the junction held 11 bases outside the gene matches. The CDR3 contains 15 residues. This chain's CDR3 is CSALSFSGGVNEQFF. Here the CDR3 DNA reads TGCAGTGCCCTCTCTTTTAGCGGGGGGGTAAATGAGCAGTTCTTC.

Many counts were recorded for this clonotype. The chain combines TRBV7-2 with TRBJ1-3; no firm D call. The CDR3 contains 18 residues. Between the trimmed V and J ends, which lost 0 bases and 3 bases, there was a span of 18 bases. Per germline, CDR1 SGHTA and CDR2 FQGNSA. CDR3 sequence: CASSLATEGNLDGNTIYF. As DNA, the CDR3 is TGTGCCAGCAGCTTAGCAACGGAGGGCAATCTAGATGGAAACACCATATATTTT.

This clonotype was seen a few times. The chain uses TRBV11-2 and TRBJ2-3, with D maybe TRBD2 (6 bases). The germline V gene encodes CDR1 SGHAT and CDR2 FQNNGV. V gave up 1 base and J gave up 8 bases, with 16 bases separating them. The CDR3 has 15 amino acids. Here the CDR3 reads CASSLGAEFGGTQYF. The CDR3, as DNA: TGTGCCAGCAGCTTAGGGGCCGAATTCGGGGGTACGCAGTATTTT.